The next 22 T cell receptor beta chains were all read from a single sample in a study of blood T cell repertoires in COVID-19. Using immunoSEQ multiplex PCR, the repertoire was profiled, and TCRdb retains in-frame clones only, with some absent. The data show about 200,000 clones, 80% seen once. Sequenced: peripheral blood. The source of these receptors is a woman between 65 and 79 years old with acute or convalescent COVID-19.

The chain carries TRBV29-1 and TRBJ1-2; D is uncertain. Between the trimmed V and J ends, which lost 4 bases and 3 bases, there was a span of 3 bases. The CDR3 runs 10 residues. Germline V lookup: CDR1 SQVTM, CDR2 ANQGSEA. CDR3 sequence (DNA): TGCAGCGTTGCAGACTATGGCTACACCTTC. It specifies CSVADYGYTF.

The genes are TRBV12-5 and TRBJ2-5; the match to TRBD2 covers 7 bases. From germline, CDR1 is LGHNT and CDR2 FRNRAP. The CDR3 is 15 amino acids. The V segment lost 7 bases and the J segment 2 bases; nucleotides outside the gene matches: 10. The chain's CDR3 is CASVPYPSGQETQYF. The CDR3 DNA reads TGTGCTAGTGTTCCCTACCCTAGCGGACAAGAGACCCAGTACTTC.

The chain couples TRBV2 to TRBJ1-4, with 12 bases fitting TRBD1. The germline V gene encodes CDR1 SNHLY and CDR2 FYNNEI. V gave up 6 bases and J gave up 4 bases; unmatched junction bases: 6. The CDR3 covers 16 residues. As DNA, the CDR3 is TGTGCCAGCAGGGGGGACAGGGGGCCCGGTAATGAAAAACTGTTTTTT. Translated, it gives CASRGDRGPGNEKLFF.

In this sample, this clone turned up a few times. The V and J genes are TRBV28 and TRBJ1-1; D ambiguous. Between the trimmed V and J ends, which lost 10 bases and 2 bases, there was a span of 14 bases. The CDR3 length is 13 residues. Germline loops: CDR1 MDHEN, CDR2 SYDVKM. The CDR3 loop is CATHSQENTEAFF. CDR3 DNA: TGTGCCACTCATTCGCAGGAAAACACTGAAGCTTTCTTT.

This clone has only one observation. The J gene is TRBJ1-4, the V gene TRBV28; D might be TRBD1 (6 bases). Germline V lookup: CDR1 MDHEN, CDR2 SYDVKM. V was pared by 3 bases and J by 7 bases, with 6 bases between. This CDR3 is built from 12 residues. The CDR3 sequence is CASSLTGEKLFF. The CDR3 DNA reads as TGTGCCAGCAGTTTGACAGGTGAAAAACTGTTTTTT.

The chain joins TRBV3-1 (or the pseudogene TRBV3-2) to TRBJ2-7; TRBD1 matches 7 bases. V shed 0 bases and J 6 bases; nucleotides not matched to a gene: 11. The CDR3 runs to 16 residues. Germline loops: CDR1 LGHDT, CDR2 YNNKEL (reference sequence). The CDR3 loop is CASSQDDRAPYSEQYF. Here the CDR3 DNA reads TGTGCCAGCAGCCAAGATGACAGGGCGCCTTATAGCGAGCAGTACTTC.

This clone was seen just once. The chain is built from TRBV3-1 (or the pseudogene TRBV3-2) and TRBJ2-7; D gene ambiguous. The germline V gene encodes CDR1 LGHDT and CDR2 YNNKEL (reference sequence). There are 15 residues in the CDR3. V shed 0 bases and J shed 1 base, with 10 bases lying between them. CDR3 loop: CASSQEEVASYEQYF. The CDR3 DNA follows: TGTGCCAGCAGCCAAGAGGAAGTAGCTTCCTACGAGCAGTACTTC.

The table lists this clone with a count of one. The CDR3 protein is CASSSTAEGSPLHF. The CDR3 region has the DNA TGTGCCAGTAGTTCTACAGCCGAAGGTTCACCCCTCCACTTT. The chain couples TRBV19 to TRBJ1-6; D ambiguous. The CDR3 is 14 residues long. Germline V gene sequence: CDR1 LNHDA, CDR2 SQIVND (reference sequence). V was pared by 5 bases and J by 9 bases, with 14 bases between.

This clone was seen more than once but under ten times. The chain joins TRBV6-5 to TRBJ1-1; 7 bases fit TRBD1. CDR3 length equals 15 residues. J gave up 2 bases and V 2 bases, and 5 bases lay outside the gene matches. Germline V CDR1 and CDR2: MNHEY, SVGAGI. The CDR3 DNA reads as TGTGCCAGCAGTTACATGGGACAGAGTAACACTGAAGCTTTCTTT. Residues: CASSYMGQSNTEAFF.

This chain's CDR3 is CASSLMWGTSVYNEQFF. CDR3 nucleotides: TGTGCCAGCAGCTTAATGTGGGGGACTAGCGTTTACAATGAGCAGTTCTTC. V gene TRBV7-8 combines with J gene TRBJ2-1; 10 nucleotides line up with TRBD2. The junction had 8 bases not matched to a gene; V was cut back by 2 bases and J by 4 bases. This CDR3 is 17 amino acids long. From germline, CDR1 is SGHVS and CDR2 FQNEAQ. The entire variable domain, with the rest obtained from reference TRBV7-8 and TRBJ2-1, is as follows: GAGVSQSPRYKVAKRGQDVALRCDPISGHVSLFWYQQALGQGPEFLTYFQNEAQLDKSGLPSDRFFAERPEGSVSTLKIQRTQQEDSAVYLCASSLMWGTSVYNEQFFGPGTRLTVL.

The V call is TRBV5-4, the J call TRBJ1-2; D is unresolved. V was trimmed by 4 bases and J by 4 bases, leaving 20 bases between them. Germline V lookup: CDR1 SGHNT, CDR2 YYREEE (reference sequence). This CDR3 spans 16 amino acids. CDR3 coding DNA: TGTGCCAGCAGCCCCGGTGGGAGGCTTGACTTCTATGGCTACACCTTC. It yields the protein CASSPGGRLDFYGYTF.

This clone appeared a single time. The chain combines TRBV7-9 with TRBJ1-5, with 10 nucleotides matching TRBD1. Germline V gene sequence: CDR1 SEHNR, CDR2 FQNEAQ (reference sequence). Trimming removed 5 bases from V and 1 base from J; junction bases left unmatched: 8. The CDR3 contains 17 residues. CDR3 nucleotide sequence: TGTGCCAGCAGCCTGACAGGGGGCCTGAACAGCAATCAGCCCCAGCATTTT. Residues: CASSLTGGLNSNQPQHF.

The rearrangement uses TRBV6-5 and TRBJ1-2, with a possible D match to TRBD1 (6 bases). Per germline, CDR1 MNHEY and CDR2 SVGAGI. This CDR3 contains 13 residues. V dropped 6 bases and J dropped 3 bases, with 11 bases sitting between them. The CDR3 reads CASSGGRYYGYTF. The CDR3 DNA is TGTGCCAGCAGCGGGGGGCGCTACTATGGCTACACCTTC.

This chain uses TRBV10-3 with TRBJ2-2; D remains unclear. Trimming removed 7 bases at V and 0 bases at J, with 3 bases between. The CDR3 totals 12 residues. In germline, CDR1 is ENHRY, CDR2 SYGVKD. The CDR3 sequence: CAITANTGELFF. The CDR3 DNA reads TGTGCCATCACCGCGAACACCGGGGAGCTGTTTTTT.

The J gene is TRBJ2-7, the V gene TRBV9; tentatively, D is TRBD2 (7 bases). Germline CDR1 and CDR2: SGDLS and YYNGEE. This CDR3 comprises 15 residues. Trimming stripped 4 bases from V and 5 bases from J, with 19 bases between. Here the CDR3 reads CASSPTLAGAHEQYF. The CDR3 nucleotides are TGTGCCAGCAGCCCCACCTTGGCGGGGGCTCACGAGCAGTACTTC.

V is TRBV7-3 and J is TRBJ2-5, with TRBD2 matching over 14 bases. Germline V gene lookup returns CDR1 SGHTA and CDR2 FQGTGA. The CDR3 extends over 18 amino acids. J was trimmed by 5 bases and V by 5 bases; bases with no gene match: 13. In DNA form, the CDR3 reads TGTGCCAGCAGCGTACGACTAGCGGGAGGGCTCACGCAGGAGACCCAGTACTTC. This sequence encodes CASSVRLAGGLTQETQYF.

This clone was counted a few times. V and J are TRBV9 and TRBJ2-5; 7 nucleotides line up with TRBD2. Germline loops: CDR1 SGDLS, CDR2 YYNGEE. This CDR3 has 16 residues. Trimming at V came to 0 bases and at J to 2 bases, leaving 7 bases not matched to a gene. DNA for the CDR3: TGTGCCAGCAGCGTAGGCGGGAGAAGGAGTCAAGAGACCCAGTACTTC. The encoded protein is CASSVGGRRSQETQYF. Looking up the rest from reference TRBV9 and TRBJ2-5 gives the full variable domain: DSGVTQTPKHLITATGQRVTLRCSPRSGDLSVYWYQQSLDQGLQFLIQYYNGEERAKGNILERFSAQQFPDLHSELNLSSLELGDSALYFCASSVGGRRSQETQYFGPGTRLLVL.

The CDR3 spells CASSAGYRVGYTF. DNA for the CDR3: TGTGCCAGCAGCGCAGGTTACAGGGTAGGCTACACCTTC. The rearrangement uses TRBV13 and TRBJ1-2; D may be TRBD1 (6 bases). The V gene's germline CDR1 is PRHDT and CDR2 FYEKMQ (reference sequence). This CDR3 has 13 residues. V was clipped by 5 bases and J by 8 bases, with 15 bases between them.

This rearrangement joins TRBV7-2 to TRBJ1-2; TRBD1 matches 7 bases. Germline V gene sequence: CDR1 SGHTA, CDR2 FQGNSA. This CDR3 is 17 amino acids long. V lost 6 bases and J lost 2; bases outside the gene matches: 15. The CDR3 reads CASSSIGLQGINYGYTF. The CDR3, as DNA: TGTGCCAGCAGTTCAATTGGGTTACAGGGGATCAACTATGGCTACACCTTC.

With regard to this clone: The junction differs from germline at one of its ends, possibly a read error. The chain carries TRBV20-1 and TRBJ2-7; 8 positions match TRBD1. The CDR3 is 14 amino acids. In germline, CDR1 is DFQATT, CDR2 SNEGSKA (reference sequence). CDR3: CSASTVIRPGTGPF. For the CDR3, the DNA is TGCAGTGCTAGTACAGTTATCAGGCCCGGGACAGGCCCGTTC.

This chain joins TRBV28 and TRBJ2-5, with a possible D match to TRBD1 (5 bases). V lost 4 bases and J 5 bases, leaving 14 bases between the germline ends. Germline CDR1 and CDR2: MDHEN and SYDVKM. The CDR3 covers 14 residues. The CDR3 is CASSSRLGLETQYF. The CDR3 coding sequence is TGTGCCAGCAGTTCCCGTTTGGGGCTGGAGACCCAGTACTTC.

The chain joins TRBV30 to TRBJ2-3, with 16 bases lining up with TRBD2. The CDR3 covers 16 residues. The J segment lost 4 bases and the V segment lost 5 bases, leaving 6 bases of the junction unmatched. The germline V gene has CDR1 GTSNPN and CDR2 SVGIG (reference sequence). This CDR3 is CAWCRGLAGGADTQYF. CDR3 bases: TGTGCCTGGTGCCGGGGACTAGCGGGAGGGGCAGATACGCAGTATTTT.